The 3 T cell receptor beta chains below come from one sample, sequenced in a study of OX40 agonist ivuxolimab in advanced cancers. The protocol was immunoSEQ multiplex PCR, while the TCRdb copy is restricted to in-frame clones and leaves out a portion. The sample includes roughly 80,000 clones, roughly 90% of them seen just once. The sequencing used CD4+ or CD8+ T cells sorted from blood, collected in a trial of the OX40 agonist ivuxolimab. Every receptor here comes from an adult with an advanced solid tumor such as melanoma, head and neck, liver or kidney cancer.

The rearrangement uses TRBV6-5 and TRBJ2-2, with D hard to call. Germline V lookup: CDR1 MNHEY, CDR2 SVGAGI. The CDR3 spans 15 residues. Trimming cost V 0 bases and J 4 bases, with 9 bases left between them. CDR3 bases: TGTGCCAGCAGTTACTCTAGCTTGGGCACCGGGGAGCTGTTTTTT. It yields the protein CASSYSSLGTGELFF.

The V gene is TRBV6-6, the J gene TRBJ1-1, with 7 bases that match TRBD1. The V gene's germline CDR1 is MNHNY and CDR2 SVGAGI (reference sequence). This CDR3 has 14 amino acids. The V gene end was trimmed by 6 bases and the J gene end by 4 bases; junction bases not matched to a gene: 8. CDR3 residues: CASSTTGWSTEAFF. The CDR3 nucleotides are TGTGCCAGCAGCACGACAGGGTGGTCCACTGAAGCTTTCTTT.

The chain combines TRBV7-9 with TRBJ2-2; perhaps TRBD1 as D (5 bases). The CDR3 consists of 14 residues. Trimming cost V 3 bases and J 3 bases, with 8 bases left between them. Germline V gene data show CDR1 as SEHNR and CDR2 as FQNEAQ (reference sequence). The DNA for the CDR3 is TGTGCCAGCAGCTTTGGGGCAGACACCGGGGAGCTGTTTTTT. Translating it yields CASSFGADTGELFF. Filled out from reference TRBV7-9 and TRBJ2-2, the complete variable domain reads DTGVSQNPRHKITKRGQNVTFRCDPISEHNRLYWYRQTLGQGPEFLTYFQNEAQLEKSRLLSDRFSAERPKGSFSTLEIQRTEQGDSAMYLCASSFGADTGELFFGEGSRLTVL.